Here is one TCR beta chain with its context. This could be a read error, since a much larger clone is one nucleotide away. The sample belongs to a study of regulatory T cells in long-lasting Graves disease. Trimming removed 6 bases at V and 5 bases at J, with 16 bases between. Germline CDR1 and CDR2: SGHDT and YYEEEE. The CDR3 has 14 residues. The TCR beta library used iRepertoire HTBI primers with Arm-PCR amplification of CDR3. TCRdb re-called the multiplex PCR reads through MiXCR, storing one row per CDR3 protein. The repertoire holds about 530,000 distinct CDR3 sequences, roughly a sixth seen once, with around a quarter in the top ten. Time point in this sample: newly diagnosed GD, antithyroid drugs for less than 3 months. Researchers made the TCR library from RNA that was extracted from PBMCs. These data are also associated with another study on T cells in Graves' hyperthyroidism and ophthalmopathy. This second report adds: When ophthalmopathy did not progress within 18 months, Graves' hyperthyroidism was considered stable. HTBI primers were used for first-round RT-PCR of the TCR CDR3. Peripheral blood also featured most of the thyroid clonotypes expanded above 0.001.

This TCR was sampled from a middle-aged woman with Graves disease. The source material was peripheral blood mononuclear cells (PBMCs), sampled at new diagnosis, from a patient treated with antithyroid drugs. V usage is TRBV5-6 and J usage is TRBJ2-3; D is unclear. CDR3 nucleotide sequence: TGTGCCAGCAACTCTAGGGCCGCAGGAGATACGCAGTATTTT. Translation: CASNSRAAGDTQYF.